This T cell receptor beta chain is from a study of control samples from healthy donors and cancer patients. Data came from immunoSEQ multiplex PCR; TCRdb stores just in-frame clones and leaves some out. The repertoire holds approximately 170,000 clones, with roughly 92% as singletons. The J segment lost 5 bases and the V segment lost 0 bases, leaving 12 bases of the junction unmatched. The CDR3 is 17 amino acids. The germline gives CDR1 SGHRS, CDR2 YFSETQ. Sequencing used blood. The gene calls are TRBV5-1 and TRBJ2-7, with 9 bases matching TRBD2. The origin of this receptor is a woman aged 25 to 39 in good health. CDR3 bases: TGCGCCAGCAGCTTGGATAGCGGGAGCATTGAGTCCGACGAGCAGTACTTC. It yields the protein CASSLDSGSIESDEQYF. Variable domain in full (rest from reference TRBV5-1 and TRBJ2-7): KAGVTQTPRYLIKTRGQQVTLSCSPISGHRSVSWYQQTPGQGLQFLFEYFSETQRNKGNFPGRFSGRQFSNSRSEMNVSTLELGDSALYLCASSLDSGSIESDEQYFGPGTRLTVT.